This entry lists 26 T cell receptor beta chains sequenced from one sample in a study of CXCR3 chemokines and chemotherapy response in bladder cancer. TCRdb re-derived calls from the PCR reads in MiXCR, one entry per CDR3 protein. Among around 13,000 distinct CDR3 sequences listed, over 10% were seen once. Collection took place from a patient whose treatment included neoadjuvant chemotherapy. The receptors were gathered from a human donor with bladder cancer that did not respond to neoadjuvant chemotherapy.

The chain couples TRBV6-5 to TRBJ1-5; D not certain. CDR3 length: 14 residues. Germline CDR1 is MNHEY and CDR2 is SVGAGI. V gave up 0 bases and J gave up 4 bases, with 7 bases separating them. The CDR3 is CASSYSGGNQPQHF. DNA for the CDR3: TGTGCCAGCAGTTACTCTGGCGGAAATCAGCCCCAGCATTTT.

This clonotype was seen ten or more times. The chain has TRBV18 and TRBJ2-1; possible D gene TRBD2, 6 bases. The CDR3 sequence is 16 residues long. The ends were cut back, 4 bases at V and 4 bases at J, with 17 bases in the middle. CDR1 is KGHSH and CDR2 is LQKENI in the germline V gene. The CDR3 bases are TGTGCCAGCTCACGGAGGGACGGCGGTACTTACAATGAGCAGTTCTTC. Its protein is CASSRRDGGTYNEQFF. Full variable domain (rest looked up from reference TRBV18 and TRBJ2-1): NAGVMQNPRHLVRRRGQEARLRCSPMKGHSHVYWYRQLPEEGLKFMVYLQKENIIDESGMPKERFSAEFPKEGPSILRIQQVVRGDSAAYFCASSRRDGGTYNEQFFGPGTRLTVL.

This clonotype was found many times. The chain couples TRBV30 to TRBJ1-6; D remains unclear. Germline assignment: CDR1 GTSNPN and CDR2 SVGIG (reference sequence). The CDR3 length is 12 residues. Trimming took 2 bases from V and 4 from J, leaving 3 bases between them. CDR3 coding DNA: TGTGCCTGGAGTTCTTATAATTCACCCCTCCACTTT. Its protein is CAWSSYNSPLHF.

There are many counts of this clonotype. V and J are TRBV6-2 or TRBV6-3 and TRBJ2-1; 12 bases are shared with TRBD2. Germline V CDR1 and CDR2: MNHEY, SVGEGT. This CDR3 has 16 residues. V dropped 2 bases and J dropped 9; count of bases not matched to a gene: 8. CDR3 region: CASSYRLAGGPSEQFF. CDR3 nucleotides: TGTGCCAGCAGTTACCGGCTAGCGGGGGGGCCGAGTGAGCAGTTCTTC.

This clonotype has more than one count but fewer than ten. The V call is TRBV19, the J call TRBJ2-1, with 10 bases matching TRBD2. Germline CDR1 is LNHDA and CDR2 is SQIVND (reference sequence). J lost 1 base, V lost 6 bases, and 3 bases had no gene match. The CDR3 has 15 residues. The CDR3 DNA is TGTGCCAGTAGCCAGACTAGCGGGTCCTACAATGAGCAGTTCTTC. Its protein product is CASSQTSGSYNEQFF.

This clonotype has ten or more counts. This chain joins TRBV19 and TRBJ2-4; 8 bases line up with TRBD1. Germline values: CDR1 LNHDA, CDR2 SQIVND (reference sequence). With 6 bases clipped from V and 15 bases from J, the junction kept 19 bases outside the gene matches. The CDR3 length is 15 residues. CDR3 loop: CASSPRGTGGGRRYF. CDR3 bases: TGTGCCAGTAGCCCCAGGGGGACAGGCGGAGGTCGACGGTACTTC.

The chain has TRBV20-1 and TRBJ2-7, with 7 bases identical to TRBD1. The CDR3 contains 14 residues. Trimming cost V 6 bases and J 7 bases; bases outside gene matches: 15. The germline gives CDR1 DFQATT, CDR2 SNEGSKA (reference sequence). CDR3 sequence (DNA): TGCAGTGCCGAGGTTTCGACAGGGATCGGGGAGCAGTACTTC. Encoded protein: CSAEVSTGIGEQYF.

This clonotype was seen ten or more times. The J gene is TRBJ2-6, the V gene TRBV19, with TRBD1 matching over 8 bases. The junction had 7 bases not matched to a gene; V was cut back by 9 bases and J by 0 bases. Germline lookup yields CDR1 LNHDA and CDR2 SQIVND (reference sequence). CDR3 length: 16 residues. CDR3 amino acids: CASSGTGVSGANVLTF. CDR3 DNA sequence: TGTGCCAGCTCCGGGACAGGCGTCTCTGGGGCCAACGTCCTGACTTTC.

This clonotype has ten or more counts. J is TRBJ1-3 and V is TRBV6-5, with D possibly matching TRBD1 (6 bases). Trimming removed 0 bases from V and 4 bases from J, with 19 bases in between. The germline V gene encodes CDR1 MNHEY and CDR2 SVGAGI. This CDR3 spans 18 amino acids. The chain's CDR3 is CASSYSTNRELSGNTIYF. In DNA, the CDR3 is TGTGCCAGCAGTTACTCGACGAACAGGGAATTGTCGGGAAACACCATATATTTT.

This clonotype appeared many times. The CDR3 loop reads CASSTQGSTNEKLFF. The DNA of the CDR3 is TGTGCCAGCAGTACGCAGGGTAGCACTAATGAAAAACTGTTTTTT. This sequence joins TRBV6-1 and TRBJ1-4; D may be TRBD1 (5 bases). The V and J ends lost 5 bases and 2 bases respectively, with 12 bases between them. The germline V gene has CDR1 MNHNS and CDR2 SASEGT. This CDR3 contains 15 residues.

Ten or more counts support this clonotype. This chain connects TRBV13 to TRBJ2-7; D may match TRBD1 or TRBD2 (6 bases each). Germline values: CDR1 PRHDT, CDR2 FYEKMQ (reference sequence). The CDR3 runs 13 residues. Trimming took 5 bases from V and 5 from J, leaving 13 bases between them. CDR3 sequence: CASSTIGGNEQYF. In nucleotides, the CDR3 is TGTGCCAGCAGCACGATAGGGGGGAACGAGCAGTACTTC.

This clonotype was picked up one time. One base separates it from a far larger clone, so it is likely a read error. This sequence joins TRBV6-5 and TRBJ1-2; TRBD1 aligns across 11 bases. CDR1 and CDR2 from the germline V gene are MNHEY and SVGAGI. The CDR3 covers 14 residues. This CDR3 is CANSETGTGGGYTF. The CDR3 DNA reads TGTGCCAACAGTGAAACCGGGACAGGGGGTGGCTACACCTTC.

This clonotype was recorded many times. V and J are TRBV15 and TRBJ1-5; TRBD1 might be the D (5 bases). Germline CDR1 reads LNHNV; CDR2 reads YYDKDF (reference sequence). The CDR3 is 13 residues long. V was cut by 3 bases and J by 5 bases, with 8 bases left in between. The CDR3 bases are TGTGCCACCAGCAGGGACACTTATCAGCCCCAGCATTTT. Translation: CATSRDTYQPQHF.

V and J are TRBV12-3 or TRBV12-4 and TRBJ2-7; maybe TRBD2 (6 bases). CDR3 size: 15 residues. The V end was cut by 6 bases, the J end by 1 base, with 16 bases between. CDR3 in amino acids: CASSLGPTSSYEQYF. The CDR3, as DNA: TGTGCCAGCAGCCTTGGTCCGACTAGTTCCTACGAGCAGTACTTC.

This clonotype was detected ten times or more. The rearrangement joins TRBV10-3 to TRBJ1-1, with D perhaps TRBD1 (6 bases). The CDR3 consists of 11 residues. Germline V lookup: CDR1 ENHRY, CDR2 SYGVKD. V was shortened by 6 bases and J by 11 bases, with 13 bases between the two germline ends. The CDR3 nucleotides read TGTGCCATCAGGTCCCCCGGGGGCGCTTTCTTT. As protein: CAIRSPGGAFF.

In this sample, this clonotype turned up many times. The chain couples TRBV19 to TRBJ2-1; no clear D. Germline V gene sequence: CDR1 LNHDA, CDR2 SQIVND (reference sequence). Trimming removed 3 bases from V and 1 base from J, with 16 bases in between. The CDR3 has 17 amino acids. CDR3 amino acids: CASSMVTLPASYNEQFF. For the CDR3, the DNA is TGTGCCAGTAGTATGGTAACACTCCCGGCTTCCTACAATGAGCAGTTCTTC.

With respect to this clonotype: Since a much larger clone is just one base distant, this may be a read error. This sequence joins TRBV5-6 and TRBJ1-5; possibly TRBD1 for D (5 bases). CDR1 and CDR2 (germline): SGHDT, YYEEEE. The CDR3 has 13 residues. V lost 4 bases and J lost 6, with 11 bases in between. This CDR3 reads CASSVKGLQPQHF. CDR3 coding DNA: TGTGCCAGCAGCGTCAAGGGGCTTCAGCCCCAGCATTTT.

This clonotype came up many times. This chain joins TRBV7-2 and TRBJ2-6; D gene uncertain. This CDR3 comprises 16 residues. V was cut by 5 bases and J by 0 bases, with 11 bases left in between. Per germline, CDR1 SGHTA and CDR2 FQGNSA. The CDR3 reads CASSLRQTSGANVLTF. Here the CDR3 DNA reads TGTGCCAGCAGCCTTCGACAAACCTCTGGGGCCAACGTCCTGACTTTC.

The V gene is TRBV6-5, the J gene TRBJ2-7; D possibly corresponds to TRBD2 (6 bases). CDR3 size: 18 residues. V gave up 4 bases and J gave up 1 base, with 23 bases separating them. Germline lookup yields CDR1 MNHEY and CDR2 SVGAGI. This CDR3 reads CASSFSRGGLDLSYEQYF. CDR3 DNA: TGTGCCAGCAGTTTTAGTCGAGGAGGGTTAGACTTATCCTACGAGCAGTACTTC.

The chain employs TRBV12-3 or TRBV12-4 and TRBJ1-4; D is undetermined. V lost 7 bases to trimming and J lost 8 bases, with 11 bases between them. The CDR3 loop spans 12 amino acids. The CDR3 bases are TGTGCCAGCACCACTTACAGCGAAAAACTGTTTTTT. Its translation is CASTTYSEKLFF.

The genes are TRBV6-2 or TRBV6-3 and TRBJ1-2; perhaps TRBD1 as D (6 bases). There are 14 residues in the CDR3. Germline-derived CDR1 and CDR2 are MNHEY and SVGEGT. Trimming left V 5 bases short and J 8 bases short, with 18 bases between. DNA of the CDR3: TGTGCCAGCAGTCCTAGCGGGGGGGCTGGCGGCTACACCTTC. Translated: CASSPSGGAGGYTF.

There are many counts of this clonotype. The rearrangement joins TRBV7-9 to TRBJ1-6; the D gene is possibly TRBD1 (5 bases). The CDR3 is 14 residues long. Deletions cut 4 bases from V and 6 bases from J, with 10 bases between. Germline V gives CDR1 SEHNR, CDR2 FQNEAQ (reference sequence). This chain's CDR3 is CASSSDIGNSPLHF. The CDR3 DNA reads as TGTGCCAGCAGCTCGGACATTGGTAATTCACCCCTCCACTTT.

This clonotype rates as medium-sized. The CDR3 DNA follows: TGTGCCATCAGGACTAGCGGCTCCTACAATGAGCAGTTCTTC. This codes for CAIRTSGSYNEQFF. This sequence joins TRBV10-3 and TRBJ2-1; TRBD2 matches 9 bases. CDR1 is ENHRY and CDR2 is SYGVKD in the germline V gene. CDR3 length: 14 amino acids. The V gene end was trimmed by 6 bases and the J gene end by 0 bases; junction bases not matched to a gene: 0.

This clonotype was picked up many times. This chain joins TRBV29-1 and TRBJ1-1; D is possibly TRBD1 (5 bases). The CDR3 is 11 amino acids. The germline CDR1 and CDR2 sequences are SQVTM and ANQGSEA. V lost 5 bases to trimming and J lost 6 bases, with 10 bases between them. In DNA, the CDR3 is TGCAGCGTTCCCCTGGGACCTGAAGCTTTCTTT. Translation: CSVPLGPEAFF. The full variable domain, in which reference TRBV29-1 and TRBJ1-1 provide the parts outside the CDR3, is SAVISQKPSRDICQRGTSLTIQCQVDSQVTMMFWYRQQPGQSLTLIATANQGSEATYESGFVIDKFPISRPNLTFSTLTVSNMSPEDSSIYLCSVPLGPEAFFGQGTRLTVV.

This clonotype was recorded many times. The CDR3 coding sequence is TGTGCCAGCTCACCCCAGCGGGAGACAGATACGCAGTATTTT. Protein: CASSPQRETDTQYF. The V and J genes are TRBV18 and TRBJ2-3, with 8 bases identical to TRBD2. V shed 3 bases and J 3 bases; nucleotides not matched to a gene: 2. Germline loops: CDR1 KGHSH, CDR2 LQKENI. This CDR3 is built from 14 residues.

J is TRBJ2-1 and V is TRBV18, with D possibly TRBD1 on 6 matching bases. V was cut by 2 bases and J by 10 bases, with 9 bases left in between. Germline CDR1 is KGHSH and CDR2 is LQKENI. The length of the CDR3 is 12 residues. This CDR3 is CASSPIDREQFF. The CDR3 DNA follows: TGTGCCAGCTCACCAATCGACAGGGAGCAGTTCTTC.